Presented here are 10 T cell receptor beta chains from one specimen sequenced in a study of T cell responses to AZD1222 COVID-19 vaccine. Method: immunoSEQ multiplex PCR; TCRdb's copy keeps in-frame clones and lacks some. Here the sample spans 120,000 to 150,000 clones, approximately 87% being singletons. The specimen was peripheral blood, collected 28 days after the second AZD1222 dose. These receptors all stem from an adult who received the AZD1222 COVID-19 vaccine.

In DNA, the CDR3 is TGTGCCAGCAGCTTAACCCCAGGAGCGAACACTGAAGCTTTCTTT. Translation gives CASSLTPGANTEAFF. The chain recombines TRBV7-9 with TRBJ1-1; D unclear. The length of the CDR3 is 15 residues. Per the germline V gene, CDR1 is SEHNR and CDR2 is FQNEAQ (reference sequence). V was trimmed by 2 bases and J by 1 base, leaving 11 bases between them.

The chain joins TRBV3-1 (or the pseudogene TRBV3-2) to TRBJ2-1; D is unresolved. Trimming took off 4 bases at V and 15 bases at J, with 13 bases between the two ends. The germline V gene has CDR1 LGHDT and CDR2 YNNKEL (reference sequence). This CDR3 region has 11 residues. The CDR3 DNA follows: TGTGCCAGCAGCCCCCGGGTGGGGATGTTCTTC. It translates to CASSPRVGMFF.

This clone was counted a single time. The J gene is TRBJ2-1, the V gene TRBV10-1; tentatively, D is TRBD2 (5 bases). In germline, CDR1 is WNHNN, CDR2 SYGVQD (reference sequence). This CDR3 is 13 amino acids long. Trimming removed 5 bases at V and 5 bases at J, with 10 bases between. CDR3: CASSSGYNNEQFF. Here the CDR3 DNA reads TGCGCCAGCAGTAGCGGTTATAACAATGAGCAGTTCTTC.

This clone was detected only once. The chain is built from TRBV11-2 and TRBJ1-2, with TRBD1 as a possible D gene (5 bases). Per the germline V gene, CDR1 is SGHAT and CDR2 is FQNNGV. V shed 5 bases and J shed 2 bases, with 18 bases lying between them. The CDR3 extends over 16 amino acids. In nucleotides, the CDR3 is TGTGCCAGCAGCCAACAAGCTACGGGACGGAACTATGGCTACACCTTC. Its translation: CASSQQATGRNYGYTF.

The chain has TRBV30 and TRBJ1-2; a weak D match, TRBD1 (6 bases). CDR3 length: 15 residues. Trimming pared 0 bases from V and 2 bases from J, leaving 13 bases between. Looked up from germline, CDR1 is GTSNPN and CDR2 is SVGIG (reference sequence). The CDR3 coding sequence is TGTGCCTGGAGTGTACAAGGGGGGACGAACTATGGCTACACCTTC. It yields the protein CAWSVQGGTNYGYTF.

The gene calls are TRBV30 and TRBJ1-2; D remains unclear. In germline, CDR1 is GTSNPN, CDR2 SVGIG (reference sequence). The CDR3 is 13 amino acids. The V end lost 4 bases, the J end lost 7 bases, and 16 bases lay between the germline ends. In DNA, the CDR3 is TGTGCCTGGATTCGGATCCAAGGCGGTGGCTACACCTTC. The encoded protein is CAWIRIQGGGYTF.

This clone has a handful of counts. Other DNA sequences in the same sample also yield this CDR3. The V and J genes are TRBV6-5 and TRBJ2-7; 10 nucleotides match TRBD1. Looked up from germline, CDR1 is MNHEY and CDR2 is SVGAGI. The length of the CDR3 is 14 residues. V dropped 5 bases and J dropped 2; count of bases not matched to a gene: 3. In nucleotides, the CDR3 is TGTGCCAGCAGTCCAGACAGGGGGCCCTACGAGCAGTACTTC. Translation gives CASSPDRGPYEQYF.

The chain is built from TRBV19 and TRBJ1-2; TRBD1 matches at 9 bases. This CDR3 has 14 amino acids. Unmatched junction bases numbered 5, after V lost 3 bases and J lost 6 bases. The germline CDR1 and CDR2 sequences are LNHDA and SQIVND (reference sequence). Here the CDR3 reads CASSITGGGDGYTF. DNA for the CDR3: TGTGCCAGTAGTATTACAGGGGGCGGTGATGGCTACACCTTC.

This chain joins TRBV28 and TRBJ1-5; D gene unclear. The CDR3 is 17 residues long. Germline V lookup: CDR1 MDHEN, CDR2 SYDVKM. The V gene lost 2 bases and the J gene lost 3 bases, with 17 bases spanning the gap. For the CDR3, the DNA is TGTGCCAGCAGTTTACGGACGGACTGGGTAGTCAATCAGCCCCAGCATTTT. Amino acids: CASSLRTDWVVNQPQHF.

This clone was recorded only once. The chain uses TRBV7-3 and TRBJ2-6, with D perhaps TRBD2 (5 bases). Germline V gene sequence: CDR1 SGHTA, CDR2 FQGTGA. The CDR3 length is 15 residues. With 5 bases removed from V and 2 bases from J, the gap between germline ends came to 10 bases. This CDR3 is CASSGEHAGANVLTF. The CDR3 coding sequence is TGTGCCAGCAGCGGGGAGCACGCTGGGGCCAACGTCCTGACTTTC. Based on the CDR3 plus reference TRBV7-3 and TRBJ2-6, the full variable domain is GAGVSQTPSNKVTEKGKYVELRCDPISGHTALYWYRQSLGQGPEFLIYFQGTGAADDSGLPNDRFFAVRPEGSVSTLKIQRTERGDSAVYLCASSGEHAGANVLTFGAGSRLTVL.